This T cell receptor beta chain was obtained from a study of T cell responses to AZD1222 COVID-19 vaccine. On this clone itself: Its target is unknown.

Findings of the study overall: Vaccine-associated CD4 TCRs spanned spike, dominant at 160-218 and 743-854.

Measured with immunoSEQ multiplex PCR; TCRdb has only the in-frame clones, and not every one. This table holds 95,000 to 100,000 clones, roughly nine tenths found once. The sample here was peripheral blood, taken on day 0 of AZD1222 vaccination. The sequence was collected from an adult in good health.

The CDR3 DNA reads as TGTGCCACCAGCAGAGACGGGACTTATAATTCACCCCTCCACTTT. Amino acid sequence: CATSRDGTYNSPLHF. The chain joins TRBV15 to TRBJ1-6; a weak D match, TRBD1 (5 bases). Germline values: CDR1 LNHNV, CDR2 YYDKDF (reference sequence). V lost 0 bases to trimming and J lost 4 bases, with 7 bases between them. This CDR3 is built from 15 residues. The entire variable domain, with the rest obtained from reference TRBV15 and TRBJ1-6, is as follows: DAMVIQNPRYQVTQFGKPVTLSCSQTLNHNVMYWYQQKSSQAPKLLFHYYDKDFNNEADTPDNFQSRRPNTSFCFLDIRSPGLGDTAMYLCATSRDGTYNSPLHFGNGTRLTVT.